This TCR beta chain was profiled in a study of blood T cell repertoires in COVID-19. Across the whole study: PBMCs, B-cell-depleted T cells, or T cells provided the cDNA or gDNA that made up the material.

This CDR3 comprises 15 residues. Trimming pared 0 bases from V and 5 bases from J, leaving 13 bases between. The germline gives CDR1 SGHRS, CDR2 YFSETQ. Participants spanned ages roughly 18 to 95 years and resided in about two dozen US areas. In assigning cohorts, the study relied on participant-reported clinical history. In the original processing: Estimation of nucleated cell counts was performed using reference gene primer amplification. Data came from immunoSEQ multiplex PCR; TCRdb stores just in-frame clones and leaves some out. V and J calls plus clone size are reproduced from that table; the DNA served to infer D and trimming. The table includes fewer than 250,000 clones, around 84% detected once.

The chain links TRBV5-1 to TRBJ2-3; a weak D match, TRBD1 (5 bases). This receptor was identified in a woman between 25 and 40 years old who had recovered from COVID-19. Material: PBMCs or T cells enriched from blood (not recorded which). The CDR3 here is CASSLEGSVKDTQYF. The CDR3 DNA is TGCGCCAGCAGCTTGGAGGGGTCGGTGAAAGATACGCAGTATTTT.